The rows below give T cell receptor beta chains drawn from one sample of a study of blood T cell repertoires in COVID-19. The data were produced by immunoSEQ multiplex PCR, yet TCRdb's version contains in-frame clones alone and is incomplete. The sample lists 170,000 or so clones, approximately 88% seen once, with less than 3.5% in the top ten. Sequencing was performed on peripheral blood. The receptor set was obtained from a woman in her fifties or sixties with acute or convalescent COVID-19. CDR3s include the opening cysteine and the closing phenylalanine or tryptophan. The D gene is left open where the match is weak. Clone size, where shown, is once, few, many, or a class for clones that have expanded.

v_gene	d_gene	abundance	j_gene	CDR3aa	CDR3nt
TRBV6-4	.	.	TRBJ1-5	CASPRGRKSGNQPQHF	TGTGCCAGCCCCCGAGGCCGAAAAAGCGGCAATCAGCCCCAGCATTTT
TRBV3-1/TRBV3-2	.	.	TRBJ1-1	CASSLGANTEAFF	TGTGCCAGCAGCCTAGGGGCGAACACTGAAGCTTTCTTT
TRBV9	TRBD1	few	TRBJ1-6	CASSVDRGNSPLHF	TGTGCCAGCAGCGTAGACAGGGGTAATTCACCCCTCCACTTT
TRBV19	.	.	TRBJ2-2	CASSIVEGAGELFF	TGTGCCAGTAGTATTGTGGAGGGGGCAGGGGAGCTGTTTTTT
TRBV7-2	TRBD1	.	TRBJ2-3	CASRSDRGGTDTQYF	TGTGCCAGCAGGTCAGACAGGGGGGGCACAGATACGCAGTATTTT
TRBV6-1	TRBD1	.	TRBJ1-1	CASLGTGGHAEAFF	TGTGCCAGCCTGGGGACAGGGGGACACGCTGAAGCTTTCTTT
TRBV6-2/TRBV6-3	TRBD1	.	TRBJ2-4	CASSYSGQGAPSGAKNIQYF	TGTGCCAGCAGTTATTCAGGTCAGGGGGCCCCATCAGGAGCCAAAAACATTCAGTACTTC
TRBV10-1	.	.	TRBJ1-5	CASSEGSGGDQPQHF	TGCGCCAGCAGTGAGGGGAGTGGGGGGGATCAGCCCCAGCATTTT
TRBV12-3/TRBV12-4	.	once	TRBJ2-5	CASSLPGLTQYF	TGTGCCAGCAGTTTACCGGGGTTGACCCAGTACTTC
TRBV7-8	TRBD1	.	TRBJ2-7	CASSATGTVPGEYF	TGTGCCAGCAGCGCTACCGGGACAGTCCCCGGGGAGTACTTC
TRBV9	TRBD1	.	TRBJ1-1	CASSPGGDTEAFF	TGTGCCAGCAGCCCAGGGGGTGACACTGAAGCTTTCTTT
TRBV18	TRBD1	.	TRBJ1-5	CASSPRDRGGGNQPQHF	TGTGCCAGCTCACCTCGGGACAGGGGCGGAGGCAATCAGCCCCAGCATTTT
TRBV28	.	.	TRBJ1-6	CASRGDSPLHF	TGTGCCAGCCGGGGGGATTCACCCCTCCACTTT
TRBV12-3/TRBV12-4	.	.	TRBJ1-1	CASSFKNTEAFF	TGTGCCAGCAGTTTCAAGAACACTGAAGCTTTCTTT
TRBV2	.	once	TRBJ2-7	CASSDRTTSYEQYF	TGTGCCAGCAGTGATCGGACAACCTCCTACGAGCAGTACTTC
TRBV5-5	.	.	TRBJ1-6	CASSFGYGGSPLHF	TGTGCCAGCAGCTTTGGCTACGGGGGTTCGCCCCTCCACTTT
TRBV11-3	.	.	TRBJ2-7	CASSLEPGDEQYF	TGTGCCAGCAGCTTAGAGCCAGGGGACGAGCAGTACTTC
TRBV7-2	TRBD2	medium-sized	TRBJ2-7	CASSSLRTSGGPFHYEQYF	TGTGCCAGCAGCTCCTTACGGACTAGCGGGGGGCCCTTCCACTACGAGCAGTACTTC
TRBV7-2	.	.	TRBJ1-1	CASSFWGGDTEAFF	TGTGCCAGCAGCTTTTGGGGGGGCGACACTGAAGCTTTCTTT
TRBV28	.	.	TRBJ1-2	CASSLFTNYGYTF	TGTGCCAGCAGTTTATTCACTAACTATGGCTACACCTTC
TRBV24-1	.	.	TRBJ2-3	CATSDTDRITDTQYF	TGTGCCACCAGTGATACCGACAGGATCACAGATACGCAGTATTTT
TRBV7-6	.	few	TRBJ1-3	CASSLGASGVSGNTIYF	TGTGCCAGCAGCTTAGGGGCCTCGGGGGTCTCTGGAAACACCATATATTTT
TRBV5-1	TRBD2	.	TRBJ2-3	CASSYSGGSTDTQYF	TGCGCCAGCAGCTACAGCGGGGGTAGCACAGATACGCAGTATTTT